The next 25 T cell receptor beta chains were all read from a single sample in a study of identical twins. TCRdb re-derived calls from the 5' RACE reads in MiXCR, one entry per CDR3 protein. The data show 500,000 to 550,000 distinct CDR3 sequences, around 20% seen once. A further study also used this sample, focusing on T cells expressing NK-cell markers.

Sample: CD4+ T cells sorted from blood. The receptors were gathered from a young woman in good health.

The V and J genes are TRBV7-9 and TRBJ2-7, with 7 bases matching TRBD2. This CDR3 region has 16 residues. V was pared by 3 bases and J by 3 bases, with 11 bases of the junction left unmatched. Per the germline V gene, CDR1 is SEHNR and CDR2 is FQNEAQ (reference sequence). The CDR3, as DNA: TGTGCCAGCAGCTTCCCGAGGGGAGGGTTAAGCTACGAGCAGTACTTC. Translated, it gives CASSFPRGGLSYEQYF.

This clonotype was seen more than once but under ten times. The chain combines TRBV9 with TRBJ2-3; no clear D gene. The ends were cut back, 1 base at V and 5 bases at J, with 11 bases in the middle. The CDR3 runs to 14 residues. Germline values: CDR1 SGDLS, CDR2 YYNGEE. The CDR3 spells CASSVLLVGDTQYF. CDR3 sequence (DNA): TGTGCCAGCAGCGTACTCCTAGTGGGAGATACGCAGTATTTT. Combining the CDR3 with reference TRBV9 and TRBJ2-3 gives the whole variable domain DSGVTQTPKHLITATGQRVTLRCSPRSGDLSVYWYQQSLDQGLQFLIQYYNGEERAKGNILERFSAQQFPDLHSELNLSSLELGDSALYFCASSVLLVGDTQYFGPGTRLTVL.

The CDR3 reads CAWSSDLKVYF. In DNA form, the CDR3 reads TGTGCCTGGAGTAGCGACCTAAAGGTGTATTTT. The chain recombines TRBV30 with TRBJ2-3; no definite D call. Trimming removed 2 bases from V and 14 bases from J, with 14 bases in between. The V gene's germline CDR1 is GTSNPN and CDR2 SVGIG (reference sequence). The CDR3 is 11 amino acids.

This clonotype was seen more than once but under ten times. The chain combines TRBV4-3 with TRBJ2-1; 7 bases match TRBD2. The CDR3 sequence is 16 residues long. The V and J ends lost 4 bases and 2 bases, in that order; junction bases with no gene match: 8. Germline CDR1 reads LGHNA; CDR2 reads YSLEER. CDR3 coding DNA: TGCGCCAGCAGCCCAAGAGGGGCGGGAGCCTACAATGAGCAGTTCTTC. Protein sequence: CASSPRGAGAYNEQFF.

The rearrangement uses TRBV6-1 and TRBJ2-7; 7 nucleotides agree with TRBD2. The CDR3 totals 15 residues. The trim removed 6 bases at V and 2 bases at J, leaving 10 bases unmatched. From germline, CDR1 is MNHNS and CDR2 SASEGT. CDR3 nucleotides: TGTGCCAGCAGGACCATACTAGCGAATCCCTACGAGCAGTACTTC. It codes for CASRTILANPYEQYF.

In its sample, this clonotype was seen a few times. The V call is TRBV7-9, the J call TRBJ1-5; tentative D call: TRBD1 (6 bases). This CDR3 region has 13 residues. CDR1 is SEHNR, CDR2 FQNEAQ, per germline (reference sequence). V lost 5 bases and J 4 bases, leaving 9 bases between the germline ends. CDR3 amino acids: CASSRTANQPQHF. The CDR3 bases are TGTGCCAGCAGCCGGACAGCAAATCAGCCCCAGCATTTT.

This clonotype was seen a handful of times. This chain joins TRBV12-3 or TRBV12-4 and TRBJ1-1; TRBD1 aligns across 8 bases. The CDR3 has 15 residues. V gave up 6 bases and J gave up 5 bases; unmatched junction bases: 11. DNA for the CDR3: TGTGCCAGCAGCCCGTGGACAGGGCGGAGGACTGAAGCTTTCTTT. The encoded protein is CASSPWTGRRTEAFF.

The chain employs TRBV20-1 and TRBJ1-2; 8 nucleotides match TRBD1. There are 12 residues in the CDR3. With 6 bases clipped from V and 5 bases from J, the junction kept 5 bases outside the gene matches. Germline-derived CDR1 and CDR2 are DFQATT and SNEGSKA (reference sequence). CDR3 loop: CSASRQGYGYTF. CDR3 DNA: TGCAGTGCATCCCGACAGGGGTATGGCTACACCTTC.

The chain uses TRBV20-1 and TRBJ1-2, with D uncertain. The CDR3 consists of 10 residues. Trimming left V 5 bases short and J 4 bases short, with 5 bases between. Germline loops: CDR1 DFQATT, CDR2 SNEGSKA (reference sequence). The CDR3 is CSAWTYGYTF. The CDR3 DNA reads as TGCAGTGCTTGGACCTATGGCTACACCTTC.

The chain combines TRBV25-1 with TRBJ2-1; D is unresolved. The CDR3 extends over 14 amino acids. The germline V gene has CDR1 MGHDK and CDR2 SYGVNS. Trimming stripped 2 bases from V and 2 bases from J, with 7 bases between. The CDR3 reads CASSEPVPYNEQFF. The CDR3 coding sequence is TGTGCCAGCAGTGAACCCGTCCCCTACAATGAGCAGTTCTTC.

This clonotype appeared many times. V and J are TRBV3-1 and TRBJ2-1, with 8 bases lining up with TRBD2. V gave up 4 bases and J gave up 7 bases; unmatched junction bases: 9. The CDR3 spans 15 residues. CDR1 is LGHDT, CDR2 YNNKEL, per germline (reference sequence). The CDR3 DNA reads TGTGCCAGCAGCCTATTAAGCGGGAGTGGAAATGAGCAGTTCTTC. It yields the protein CASSLLSGSGNEQFF.

The table lists this clonotype with a few counts. The chain joins TRBV27 to TRBJ2-1; 8 bases match TRBD2. Per germline, CDR1 MNHEY and CDR2 SMNVEV (reference sequence). The trim removed 6 bases at V and 2 bases at J, leaving 6 bases unmatched. The CDR3 totals 15 residues. CDR3 DNA: TGTGCCAGCAGGTTACTAGCGGCTACCTACAATGAGCAGTTCTTC. It yields the protein CASRLLAATYNEQFF.

This clonotype occurred a few times. The rearrangement uses TRBV5-8 and TRBJ2-6; D gene unclear. The V gene lost 2 bases and the J gene lost 1 base, with 4 bases spanning the gap. From germline, CDR1 is SGHTS and CDR2 YDEGEE. This CDR3 comprises 14 residues. The CDR3 nucleotides are TGTGCCAGCAGCTTTACATCTGGGGCCAACGTCCTGACTTTC. Translating gives CASSFTSGANVLTF. The whole variable domain, filled in from reference TRBV5-8 and TRBJ2-6, reads EAGVTQSPTHLIKTRGQQATLRCSPISGHTSVYWYQQALGLGLQFLLWYDEGEERNRGNFPPRFSGRQFPNYSSELNVNALELEDSALYLCASSFTSGANVLTFGAGSRLTVL.

This clonotype has only a few counts. V and J are TRBV12-3 or TRBV12-4 and TRBJ1-5, with D possibly matching TRBD1 (5 bases). CDR3 length: 15 residues. Trimming cost V 4 bases and J 1 base, with 11 bases left between them. The CDR3, as DNA: TGTGCCAGCAGTTCGCAGGGTTTAAGCAATCAGCCCCAGCATTTT. Translated: CASSSQGLSNQPQHF.

The chain links TRBV29-1 to TRBJ1-1; D might be TRBD1 (5 bases). Germline CDR1 and CDR2: SQVTM and ANQGSEA. This CDR3 region has 15 residues. Trimming pared 4 bases from V and 0 bases from J, leaving 15 bases between. CDR3 region: CSVVRQRQLNTEAFF. For the CDR3, the DNA is TGCAGCGTTGTCCGACAGCGCCAGCTGAACACTGAAGCTTTCTTT.

The DNA for the CDR3 is TGCGCCAGCAGCCCCCGGGGGACACAAGAGACCCAGTACTTC. Amino acid sequence: CASSPRGTQETQYF. V usage is TRBV5-1 and J usage is TRBJ2-5, with D possibly being TRBD1 or TRBD2 (6 bases each). Per germline, CDR1 SGHRS and CDR2 YFSETQ. The V and J ends lost 4 bases and 2 bases respectively, with 12 bases between them. This CDR3 is built from 14 residues.

This clonotype was seen only a few times. V gene TRBV6-1 combines with J gene TRBJ1-2, with a possible D match to TRBD1 (5 bases). The CDR3 consists of 13 residues. Germline V gene data show CDR1 as MNHNS and CDR2 as SASEGT. V was trimmed by 11 bases and J by 5 bases, leaving 18 bases between them. CDR3 DNA: TGTGCCTCCCAATGGGGCGGCGTATATGGCTACACCTTC. It yields the protein CASQWGGVYGYTF.

This rearrangement joins TRBV29-1 to TRBJ1-1; D might be TRBD1 (5 bases). The CDR3 sequence is 12 residues long. Trimming removed 6 bases at V and 4 bases at J, with 12 bases between. Germline assignment: CDR1 SQVTM and CDR2 ANQGSEA. In nucleotides, the CDR3 is TGCAGCGTCGCAGGGAGAAGCACTGAAGCTTTCTTT. Amino acid sequence: CSVAGRSTEAFF.

This rearrangement joins TRBV27 to TRBJ2-5, with D unresolved. V gave up 5 bases and J gave up 2 bases, with 15 bases separating them. CDR3 length: 15 residues. Germline V CDR1 and CDR2: MNHEY, SMNVEV (reference sequence). The CDR3 region has the DNA TGTGCCAGCAGTCCCTCCTTTGTAATACAAGAGACCCAGTACTTC. It is translated as CASSPSFVIQETQYF.

This clonotype was recorded a few times. The rearrangement joins TRBV9 to TRBJ2-1; D remains ambiguous. This CDR3 spans 15 amino acids. V was clipped by 4 bases and J by 6 bases, with 17 bases between them. Germline assignment: CDR1 SGDLS and CDR2 YYNGEE. The CDR3 here is CASSPAFHQGNEQFF. The CDR3 DNA is TGTGCCAGCAGCCCAGCCTTCCACCAAGGCAATGAGCAGTTCTTC.

The chain has TRBV6-2 or TRBV6-3 and TRBJ2-1; 8 bases fit TRBD2. Per germline, CDR1 MNHEY and CDR2 SVGEGT. The CDR3 has 15 residues. V gave up 7 bases and J gave up 0 bases; unmatched junction bases: 5. This chain's CDR3 is CASIDSGSSYNEQFF. CDR3 nucleotide sequence: TGTGCCAGCATCGACAGCGGGAGCTCCTACAATGAGCAGTTCTTC.

This clonotype has just a few counts. J is TRBJ1-2 and V is TRBV3-1, with D perhaps TRBD1 (5 bases). Germline CDR1 and CDR2: LGHDT and YNNKEL (reference sequence). The ends were cut back, 4 bases at V and 4 bases at J, with 19 bases in the middle. This CDR3 has 16 residues. Here the CDR3 reads CASSRSGGGDRYGYTF. The DNA of the CDR3 is TGTGCCAGCAGCCGCTCGGGTGGGGGGGACCGCTATGGCTACACCTTC.

This clonotype was counted a few times. This sequence joins TRBV27 and TRBJ1-1; TRBD1 is a possible D gene (5 bases). The V end was cut by 6 bases, the J end by 4 bases, with 15 bases between. In germline, CDR1 is MNHEY, CDR2 SMNVEV (reference sequence). The CDR3 is made up of 14 amino acids. The CDR3 protein is CASRPQGQATEAFF. CDR3 bases: TGTGCCAGCAGGCCCCAGGGTCAGGCCACTGAAGCTTTCTTT.

This chain joins TRBV10-3 and TRBJ2-7; 7 nucleotides align to TRBD1. J was trimmed by 4 bases and V by 10 bases; bases with no gene match: 13. The CDR3 covers 14 residues. CDR1 is ENHRY and CDR2 is SYGVKD in the germline V gene. The CDR3 coding sequence is TGTGCCAGCCTCGAGGGGGCACCGTATTACGAGCAGTACTTC. It codes for CASLEGAPYYEQYF.

This clonotype has only a few counts. The chain is built from TRBV6-2 or TRBV6-3 and TRBJ2-1; tentative D call: TRBD2 (5 bases). The CDR3 sequence is 16 residues long. Trimming took off 0 bases at V and 2 bases at J, with 11 bases between the two ends. Germline lookup yields CDR1 MNHEY and CDR2 SVGEGT. The CDR3 reads CASSYSVNGTYNEQFF. The CDR3 DNA sequence: TGTGCCAGCAGTTACTCAGTTAACGGGACCTACAATGAGCAGTTCTTC.